Listed below are T cell receptor beta chains from one sample, sequenced in a study of CD8 T cells in Susac syndrome. TCRdb re-analysed the immunoSEQ multiplex PCR reads in MiXCR, keeping a single row per CDR3 protein. The sample records under 200,000 distinct CDR3 sequences, 85% to 95% being singletons. The material sequenced was CD8+ T cells from PBMCs. The receptors stem from a human donor with multiple sclerosis. Both conserved end residues are part of each CDR3. The D gene is left open where the match is weak. Not all rows give a size; the values are once, few, many and, for expanded clones, a class.

clone_size j_call d_call v_call cdr3_nt cdr3_aa
NA TRBJ1-1 NA TRBV5-6 TGTGCCAGCAGCTTGGAGGGTATGACTTTCTTT CASSLEGMTFF
NA TRBJ2-1 NA TRBV7-9 TGTGCCAGCAGCGCTGCCAGGGAGGTCAATGAGCAGTTCTTC CASSAAREVNEQFF
NA TRBJ2-1 TRBD2 TRBV18 TGTGCCAGCTCACCACTAGCGGGAGCAAACAATGAGCAGTTCTTC CASSPLAGANNEQFF
NA TRBJ2-1 NA TRBV24-1 TGTGCCACCAGTGTTGGGGATGAGCAGTTCTTC CATSVGDEQFF
NA TRBJ2-3 TRBD2 TRBV7-3 TGTGCCAGCAGCCCTTCTGGGAGGCGGGGGACGCAAACGCAGTATTTT CASSPSGRRGTQTQYF
NA TRBJ2-1 NA TRBV27 TGTGCCATCCCTCCCGGCGACAGTCACAATGAGCAGTTCTTC CAIPPGDSHNEQFF
NA TRBJ2-1 NA TRBV29-1 TGCAGCGTTGAGGGGGGAGTTTTATCCTACAATGAGCAGTTCTTC CSVEGGVLSYNEQFF
once TRBJ2-1 NA TRBV29-1 TGCAGCGTTGACTTTGGGTTCTTC CSVDFGFF
NA TRBJ1-6 NA TRBV20-1 TGCAGTGGACGGGACGGGAATTCACCCCTCCACTTT CSGRDGNSPLHF
NA TRBJ2-1 TRBD2 TRBV20-1 TGCAGTGCTAGCCCAAGACCGACTAGCGGGGGGGCCTATTCACGGTTCTTC CSASPRPTSGGAYSRFF